Listed below are T cell receptor beta chains from one sample, sequenced in a study of OX40 agonist ivuxolimab in advanced cancers. Sequenced by immunoSEQ multiplex PCR; TCRdb stores in-frame clones only, minus some. The table lists about 80,000 clones, around 86% of them singletons, with 0.32% in the top ten. The sample in question was CD4+ or CD8+ T cells sorted from blood, obtained in a trial of the OX40 agonist ivuxolimab. Receptors originate from an adult with an advanced solid tumor such as melanoma, head and neck, liver or kidney cancer. Both conserved end residues are part of each CDR3.

v_gene,j_gene,CDR3aa
TRBV12-5,TRBJ2-1,CASGFTGTGVGNEQFF
TRBV6-5,TRBJ2-2,CASSRDRGFGELFF
TRBV2,TRBJ1-4,CASRRGSSTPNEKLFF
TRBV27,TRBJ2-1,CASSSGLAGVYNEQFF
TRBV5-5,TRBJ2-7,CASSLWSHQPYEQYF
TRBV6-4,TRBJ2-3,CASSDSGISTDTQYF
TRBV13,TRBJ2-3,CASSLGTRIDTQYF
TRBV6-1,TRBJ2-3,CASKVGVSTDTQYF
TRBV7-9,TRBJ2-5,CASSLIQLRLITQETQYF
TRBV5-1,TRBJ1-1,CASSLSPGQGTLGAFF
TRBV5-1,TRBJ2-4,CASSLLVNENIQYF
TRBV10-3,TRBJ1-3,CAISESQGAGNTIYF
TRBV27,TRBJ2-1,CASSPGSTKQFF
TRBV9,TRBJ2-3,CASSDSAPSTDTQYF
TRBV5-5,TRBJ2-7,CASSLGATVNYEQYF
TRBV7-9,TRBJ2-5,CASSLIAGQETQYF
TRBV18,TRBJ1-4,CASSPGQGSAEKLFF
TRBV14,TRBJ2-1,CASSQSGGTQFF
TRBV6-5,TRBJ2-1,CASSYFSPFSYNEQFF
TRBV6-5,TRBJ2-1,CASRTDRSSYNEQFF
TRBV6-6,TRBJ1-4,CASSPRGPTNEKLFF
TRBV11-3,TRBJ2-4,CASSVSRANDIQYF
TRBV13,TRBJ2-5,CASSLGRGGAVQETQYF
TRBV7-2,TRBJ1-6,CASSLVRGNNSPLHF
TRBV9,TRBJ2-1,CASSPGQGGYNEQFF
TRBV11-3,TRBJ2-3,CASSRDGSGTDTQYF
TRBV2,TRBJ2-3,CASSADRGSGVDTQYF
TRBV5-1,TRBJ2-2,CASSLRQGSTGELFF
TRBV27,TRBJ2-2,CASSLAQGLAGELFF
TRBV7-2,TRBJ2-2,CASSLGLVGGELFF
TRBV6-5,TRBJ2-3,CASSTRHTDTQYF
TRBV6-5,TRBJ2-5,CASSYLWRLQETQYF
TRBV15,.,CATSRGAGAKSYEQYF
TRBV5-4,TRBJ2-1,CASSASGRAAYNEQFF
TRBV7-9,TRBJ2-1,CASSPGMVGNEQFF
TRBV7-2,TRBJ2-5,CASSLQGRETQYF
TRBV7-9,TRBJ2-3,CASSLLTRGTDTQYF
TRBV5-1,TRBJ1-1,CASSPTAKGGTEAFF
TRBV11-3,TRBJ2-1,CASSLGAVSSYNEQFF
TRBV20-1,TRBJ2-1,CSASRFNEQFF
TRBV2,TRBJ2-5,CATMGQNQETQYF
TRBV19,TRBJ2-5,CASRDYRQETQYF
TRBV6-6,TRBJ1-5,CASTERQGTQPQHF
TRBV6-1,TRBJ1-5,CASRDSNQPQHF
TRBV5-1,TRBJ2-2,CASSFRTANGELFF
TRBV20-1,TRBJ2-1,CSARLGNEQFF
TRBV9,TRBJ1-5,CASSVVRQGARPQHF
TRBV2,TRBJ2-1,CASSGYNEQFF
TRBV20-1,TRBJ2-3,CSAIYTDTQYF
TRBV6-5,TRBJ1-2,CASSRRTGGSYGYTF
TRBV5-4,TRBJ2-2,CASSRGTSNTGELFF
TRBV7-2,TRBJ2-1,CASRARGSSYNEQFF
TRBV11-2,TRBJ1-1,CASSLGGWTANTEAFF
TRBV6-5,TRBJ2-3,CASTLQGARSDTQYF
TRBV5-1,TRBJ1-2,CASSLSGDYGYTF